This section outlines one TCR beta chain sequence together with its context. Its target is unknown. Amplification used 60 Vbeta primers and 13 Jbeta primers. Original processing notes: A later analysis tallied about 80 million unique TCR beta chains, 10 million to 12 million of them shared. Using immunoSEQ multiplex PCR, the repertoire was profiled, and TCRdb retains in-frame clones only, with some absent. D and trimming come from the DNA, and the V and J calls and clone size come from that table. The sample includes more than 130,000 clones, about 78% seen only once; the top ten take almost 7%. These data belong to a study of cytomegalovirus exposure and HLA in healthy donors. Germline CDR1 and CDR2: SEHNR and FQNEAQ (reference sequence). The length of the CDR3 is 19 residues. V was pared by 1 base and J by 6 bases, with 19 bases of the junction left unmatched. Study-wide results and limits: One variant, a missense change in DCLRE1C, was linked in a later analysis to TCR beta V- and J-gene trimming.

This chain connects TRBV7-9 to TRBJ2-3; 7 bases fit TRBD2. The sequence was obtained from a man aged 35 to 55 in good health and CMV-seropositive. The specimen sequenced was PBMCs. The CDR3 is CASSLEFDRGREERDTQYF. In DNA form, the CDR3 reads TGTGCCAGCAGCTTAGAGTTTGATCGAGGACGGGAGGAAAGGGATACGCAGTATTTT.